In its sample, the clone carrying this T cell receptor beta chain was seen many times. The data originate from a study of cytomegalovirus exposure and HLA in healthy donors. V lost 4 bases, J lost 8 bases, and 6 bases stayed unmatched. The CDR3 extends over 13 amino acids. Germline V gene lookup returns CDR1 SGHAT and CDR2 FQNNGV. In the PCR, 60 Vbeta and 13 Jbeta primers were used. Data came from immunoSEQ multiplex PCR; TCRdb stores just in-frame clones and leaves some out. The repertoire has around 170,000 clones, around four fifths of them found once; the top ten carry 1.4% to 1.5%. The sequenced sample consisted of PBMCs. The sequence was collected from a male donor in good health and CMV-seronegative. V is TRBV11-2 and J is TRBJ1-2, with 8 bases matching TRBD1. CDR3 region: CASSSRGRWGYTF. The CDR3 DNA sequence: TGTGCCAGCAGCTCCAGGGGGCGGTGGGGCTACACCTTC.